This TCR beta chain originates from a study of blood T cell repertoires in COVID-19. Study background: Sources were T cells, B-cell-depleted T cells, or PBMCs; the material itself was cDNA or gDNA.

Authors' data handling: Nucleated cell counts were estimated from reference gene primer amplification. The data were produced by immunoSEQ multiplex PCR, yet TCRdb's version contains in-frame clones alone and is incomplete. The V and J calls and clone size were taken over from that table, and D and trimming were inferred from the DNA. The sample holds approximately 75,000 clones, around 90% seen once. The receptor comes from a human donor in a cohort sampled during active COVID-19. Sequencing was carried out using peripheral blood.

The CDR3 loop reads CAWSVRGGGYNQPQHF. The DNA of the CDR3 is TGTGCCTGGAGTGTACGGGGGGGCGGTTACAATCAGCCCCAGCATTTT. The chain combines TRBV30 with TRBJ1-5; D perhaps matches TRBD1 (6 bases). Looked up from germline, CDR1 is GTSNPN and CDR2 is SVGIG (reference sequence). Deletions cut 0 bases from V and 3 bases from J, with 15 bases between. The CDR3 consists of 16 residues.